The clone carrying this TCR beta chain appeared a single time. The antigen remains unidentified. The final CDR3 position lacks the conserved phenylalanine or tryptophan, pointing to a likely read error. No DNA is shown, since the ends of the CDR3 on it are uncertain; the CDR3 is the one TCRdb lists. This specimen comes from a study of metastatic and nonmetastatic thyroid tumors. Whole-study context: The authors compared repertoires across blood and tumor or nodule tissue from malignant and benign thyroid patients. Study results and caveats: A significant increase in TCR beta diversity was reportedly seen in malignant thyroid tumors relative to benign nodules, in blood and tumor.

Ahead of thyroid surgery, no patient had received treatment of any kind. Methods used by the authors: Across clinicopathological groups, CDR3 differences served as the basis for building a distant-metastasis classifier for papillary thyroid cancer. MiXCR reprocessed the PCR reads for TCRdb. TCRdb, rather than the study authors, made the V and J calls. The sample lists around 4,500 clones, around 32% occurring once. The CDR3 is made up of 14 amino acids, end residues included. Germline V gives CDR1 SQVTM, CDR2 ANQGSEA. The rearrangement links TRBV29-1 to TRBJ2-1; no check of the table's D call, TRBD1, against the DNA was made. The sequence was collected from a male donor with papillary thyroid cancer or a benign thyroid nodule (not recorded which). Some clones in this sample may be carry-over from other donors' samples. Sequencing used adjacent normal tissue. This CDR3 reads CSDGGRQGDNEHII.